What follows are 3 T cell receptor beta chains derived from one specimen sequenced in a study of T cell clonality in common variable immunodeficiency. The data were produced by immunoSEQ multiplex PCR, yet TCRdb's version contains in-frame clones alone and is incomplete. The sample presents 50,000 to 65,000 clones, none singletons. Sequencing was carried out using peripheral blood mononuclear cells. All receptors come from a person aged 18 to 75 in good health.

This clone was observed at least ten times. The read ends 3 residues before the CDR3 terminus; that terminus is restored from the germline J gene. This chain joins TRBV7-9 and TRBJ1-4; tentative D call: TRBD1 (5 bases). The germline gives CDR1 SEHNR, CDR2 FQNEAQ (reference sequence). The CDR3 is 15 residues long. Trimming cost V 4 bases and J 8 bases, with 17 bases left between them. Partial CDR3 DNA: TGTGCCAGCAGCTCTAATACAGGAATCACAGAAAAA. It is translated as CASSSNTGITEK. The full CDR3 sequence reads CASSSNTGITEKLFF.

This clone was counted ten times or more. The read is 3 residues too short to cover the CDR3 end, so that end is filled in from the germline J gene. The chain carries TRBV19 and TRBJ2-1, with TRBD2 matching over 7 bases. V dropped 1 base and J dropped 2; count of bases not matched to a gene: 11. CDR1 is LNHDA, CDR2 SQIVND, per germline (reference sequence). The CDR3 is made up of 18 amino acids. CDR3 region: CASSIAGGPLGTYNEQFF. CDR3 bases read: TGTGCCAGTAGTATAGCGGGGGGACCTCTCGGGACCTACAATGAG.

As to this clone: The sequenced fragment ends 3 residues before the CDR3 boundary, so the rest is inferred from the germline J gene. The rearrangement links TRBV19 to TRBJ1-4; unclear D gene. The ends were cut back, 1 base at V and 6 bases at J, with 6 bases in the middle. The germline V gene has CDR1 LNHDA and CDR2 SQIVND (reference sequence). The CDR3 consists of 13 residues. CDR3 loop: CASSIAPDEKLFF. The sequenced part of the CDR3 DNA is TGTGCCAGTAGTATAGCCCCGGATGAAAAA.